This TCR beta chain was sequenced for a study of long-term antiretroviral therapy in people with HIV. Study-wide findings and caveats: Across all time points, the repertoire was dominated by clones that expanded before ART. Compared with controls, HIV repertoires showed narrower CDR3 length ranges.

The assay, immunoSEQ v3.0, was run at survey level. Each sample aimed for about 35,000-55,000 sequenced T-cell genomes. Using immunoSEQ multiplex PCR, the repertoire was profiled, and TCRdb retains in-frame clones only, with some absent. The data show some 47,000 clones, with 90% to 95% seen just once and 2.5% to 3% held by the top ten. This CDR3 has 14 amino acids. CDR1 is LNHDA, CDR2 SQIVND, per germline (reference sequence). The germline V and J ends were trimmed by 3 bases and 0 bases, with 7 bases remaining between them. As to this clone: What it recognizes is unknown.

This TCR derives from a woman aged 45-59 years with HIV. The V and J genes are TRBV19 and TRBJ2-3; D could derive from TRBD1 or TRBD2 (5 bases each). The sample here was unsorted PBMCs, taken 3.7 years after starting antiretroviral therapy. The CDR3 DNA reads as TGTGCCAGTAGTATTTGGGGGAGCACAGATACGCAGTATTTT. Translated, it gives CASSIWGSTDTQYF.